The TCR beta chain under discussion was sequenced for a study of blood T cell repertoires in COVID-19. For the study at large: T cells, B-cell-depleted T cells, or PBMCs supplied cDNA or gDNA.

CDR1 is SEHNR, CDR2 FQNEAQ, per germline (reference sequence). The CDR3 consists of 14 residues. With 2 bases removed from V and 2 bases from J, the gap between germline ends came to 6 bases. The assay was immunoSEQ multiplex PCR, and TCRdb's table has in-frame clones only and misses some. This table holds around 170,000 clones, 80% to 90% found once. The clonotype originates from a man aged 18 to 30 who had recovered from COVID-19. The specimen was peripheral blood. This chain links TRBV7-9 with TRBJ1-4; D gene ambiguous. DNA for the CDR3: TGTGCCAGCAGCTTACGGGAGACTAATGAAAAACTGTTTTTT. Encoded protein: CASSLRETNEKLFF.